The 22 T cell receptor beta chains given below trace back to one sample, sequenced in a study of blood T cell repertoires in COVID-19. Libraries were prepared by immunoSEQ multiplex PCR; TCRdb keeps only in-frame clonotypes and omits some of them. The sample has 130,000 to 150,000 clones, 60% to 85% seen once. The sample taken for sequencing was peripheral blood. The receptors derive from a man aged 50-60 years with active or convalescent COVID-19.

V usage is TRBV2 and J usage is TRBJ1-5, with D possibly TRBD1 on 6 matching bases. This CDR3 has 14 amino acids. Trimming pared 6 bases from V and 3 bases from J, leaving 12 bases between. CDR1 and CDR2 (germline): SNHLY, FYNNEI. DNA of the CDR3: TGTGCCAGCAGATTCGGGACAACCAATCAGCCCCAGCATTTT. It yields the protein CASRFGTTNQPQHF.

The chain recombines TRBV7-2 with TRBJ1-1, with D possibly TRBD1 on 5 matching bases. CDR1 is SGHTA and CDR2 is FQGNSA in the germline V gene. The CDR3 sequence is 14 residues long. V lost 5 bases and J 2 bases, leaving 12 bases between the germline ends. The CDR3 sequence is CASSPGLTNTEAFF. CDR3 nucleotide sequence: TGTGCCAGCAGCCCGGGACTTACAAACACTGAAGCTTTCTTT.

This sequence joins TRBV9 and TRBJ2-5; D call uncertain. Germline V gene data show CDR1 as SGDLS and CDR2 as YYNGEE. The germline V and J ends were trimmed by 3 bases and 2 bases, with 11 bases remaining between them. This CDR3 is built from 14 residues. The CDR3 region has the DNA TGTGCCAGCAGCGAACCGGCCAGGCAAGAGACCCAGTACTTC. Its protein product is CASSEPARQETQYF. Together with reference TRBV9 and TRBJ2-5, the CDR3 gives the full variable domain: DSGVTQTPKHLITATGQRVTLRCSPRSGDLSVYWYQQSLDQGLQFLIQYYNGEERAKGNILERFSAQQFPDLHSELNLSSLELGDSALYFCASSEPARQETQYFGPGTRLLVL.

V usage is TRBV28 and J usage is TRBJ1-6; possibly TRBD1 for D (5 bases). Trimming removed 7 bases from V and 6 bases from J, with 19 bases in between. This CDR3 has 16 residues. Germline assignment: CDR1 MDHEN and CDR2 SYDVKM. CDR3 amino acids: CASTTQGFGGNSPLHF. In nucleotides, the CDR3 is TGTGCCAGCACCACGCAAGGGTTCGGGGGTAATTCACCCCTCCACTTT.

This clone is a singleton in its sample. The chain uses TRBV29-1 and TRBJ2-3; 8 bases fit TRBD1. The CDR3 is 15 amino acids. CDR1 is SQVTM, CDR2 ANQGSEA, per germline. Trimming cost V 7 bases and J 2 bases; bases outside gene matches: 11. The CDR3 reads CSALPAGGFTDTQYF. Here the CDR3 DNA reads TGCAGCGCCCTACCCGCAGGGGGCTTCACAGATACGCAGTATTTT.

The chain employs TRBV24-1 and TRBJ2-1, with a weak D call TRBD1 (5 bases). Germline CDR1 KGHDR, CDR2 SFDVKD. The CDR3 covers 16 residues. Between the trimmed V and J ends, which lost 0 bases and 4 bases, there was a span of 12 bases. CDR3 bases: TGTGCCACCAGTGATTTGCCCGGGCGGACATACAATGAGCAGTTCTTC. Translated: CATSDLPGRTYNEQFF.

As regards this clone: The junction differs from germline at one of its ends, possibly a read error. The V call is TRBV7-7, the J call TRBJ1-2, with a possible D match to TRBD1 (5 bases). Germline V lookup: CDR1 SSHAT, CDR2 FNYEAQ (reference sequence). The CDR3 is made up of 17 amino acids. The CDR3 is CASSLVRLARVPYGYTF. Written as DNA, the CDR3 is TGTGCTAGCAGCTTAGTGAGGTTGGCCAGGGTCCCCTATGGCTACACCTTC. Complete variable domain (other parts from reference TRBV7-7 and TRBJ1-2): GAGVSQSPRYKVTKRGQDVTLRCDPISSHATLYWYQQALGQGPEFLTYFNYEAQPDKSGLPSDRFSAERPEGSISTLTIQRTEQRDSAMYRCASSLVRLARVPYGYTFGSGTRLTVV.

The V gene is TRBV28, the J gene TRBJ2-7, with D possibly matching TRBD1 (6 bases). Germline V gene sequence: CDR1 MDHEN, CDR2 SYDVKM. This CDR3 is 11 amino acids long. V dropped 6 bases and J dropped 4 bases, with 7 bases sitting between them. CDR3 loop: CASRGTYEQYF. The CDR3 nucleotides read TGTGCCAGCAGGGGGACATACGAGCAGTACTTC.

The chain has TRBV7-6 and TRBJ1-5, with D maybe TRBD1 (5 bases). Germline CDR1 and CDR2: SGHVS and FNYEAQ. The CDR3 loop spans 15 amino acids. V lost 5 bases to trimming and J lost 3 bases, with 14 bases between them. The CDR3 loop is CASSEALGLNQPQHF. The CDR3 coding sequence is TGTGCCAGCAGCGAAGCGTTGGGACTCAATCAGCCCCAGCATTTT.

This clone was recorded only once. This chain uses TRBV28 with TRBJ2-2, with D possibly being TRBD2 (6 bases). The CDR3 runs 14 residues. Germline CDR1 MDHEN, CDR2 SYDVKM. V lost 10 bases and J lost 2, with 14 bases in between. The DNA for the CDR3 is TGTGCCACCATCCGGGACTTCAACACCGGGGAGCTGTTTTTT. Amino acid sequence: CATIRDFNTGELFF.

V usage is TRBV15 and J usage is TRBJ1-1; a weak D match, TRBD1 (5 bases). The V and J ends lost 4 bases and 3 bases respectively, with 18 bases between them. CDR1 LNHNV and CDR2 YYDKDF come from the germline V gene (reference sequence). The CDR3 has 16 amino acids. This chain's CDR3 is CATSIIPGLFYTEAFF. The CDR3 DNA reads TGTGCCACCAGCATCATCCCAGGGCTTTTTTACACTGAAGCTTTCTTT.

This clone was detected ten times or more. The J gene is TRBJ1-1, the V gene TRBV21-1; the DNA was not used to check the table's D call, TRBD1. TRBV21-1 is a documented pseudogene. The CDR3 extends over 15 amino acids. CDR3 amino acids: CASSLDGQQNTEAFF. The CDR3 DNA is TGTGCCAGCAGCTTAGACGGACAGCAGAACACTGAAGCTTTCTTT.

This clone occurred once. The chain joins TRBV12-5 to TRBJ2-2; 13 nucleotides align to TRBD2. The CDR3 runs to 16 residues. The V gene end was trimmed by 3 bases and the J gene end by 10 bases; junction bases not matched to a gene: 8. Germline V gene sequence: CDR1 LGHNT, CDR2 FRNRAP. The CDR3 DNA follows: TGTGCTAGTGGTTTTGGGACTAGCGGGGAAATGGAGGAGCTGTTTTTT. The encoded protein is CASGFGTSGEMEELFF.

The CDR3 DNA is TGTGCCAGCAGCCAAGGACAGGGGAATAGCAATCAGCCCCAGCATTTT. It is translated as CASSQGQGNSNQPQHF. This chain links TRBV3-1 (or the pseudogene TRBV3-2) with TRBJ1-5, with TRBD1 matching 8 bases. CDR1 LGHDT and CDR2 YNNKEL come from the germline V gene (reference sequence). The CDR3 is made up of 16 amino acids. Unmatched junction bases numbered 2, after V lost 1 base and J lost 0 bases.

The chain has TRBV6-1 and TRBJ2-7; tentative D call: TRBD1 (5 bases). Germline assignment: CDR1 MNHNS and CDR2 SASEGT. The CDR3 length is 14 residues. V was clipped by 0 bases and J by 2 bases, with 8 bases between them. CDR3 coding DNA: TGTGCCAGCAGTGAAGCGCCAGGGCCCTACGAGCAGTACTTC. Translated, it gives CASSEAPGPYEQYF.

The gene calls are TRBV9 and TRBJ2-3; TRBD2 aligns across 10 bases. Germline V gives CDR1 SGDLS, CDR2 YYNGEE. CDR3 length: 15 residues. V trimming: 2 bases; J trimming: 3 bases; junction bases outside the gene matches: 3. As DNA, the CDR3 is TGTGCCAGCAGCGTCAGCGGGAGGGGGACAGATACGCAGTATTTT. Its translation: CASSVSGRGTDTQYF.

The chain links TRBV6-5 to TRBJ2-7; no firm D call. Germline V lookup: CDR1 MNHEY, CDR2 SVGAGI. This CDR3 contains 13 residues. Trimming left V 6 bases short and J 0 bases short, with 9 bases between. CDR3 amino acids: CASRKKSSYEQYF. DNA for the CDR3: TGTGCCAGCAGAAAGAAGAGCTCCTACGAGCAGTACTTC.

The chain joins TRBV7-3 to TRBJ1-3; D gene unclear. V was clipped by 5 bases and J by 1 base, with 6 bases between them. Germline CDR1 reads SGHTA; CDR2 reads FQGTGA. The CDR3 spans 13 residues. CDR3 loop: CASSPASGNTIYF. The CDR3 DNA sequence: TGTGCCAGCAGCCCCGCGTCTGGAAACACCATATATTTT.

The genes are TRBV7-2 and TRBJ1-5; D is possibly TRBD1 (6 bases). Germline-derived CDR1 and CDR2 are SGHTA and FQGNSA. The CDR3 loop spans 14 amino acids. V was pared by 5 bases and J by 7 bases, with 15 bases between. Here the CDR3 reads CASSGYSGVQPQHF. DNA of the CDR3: TGTGCCAGCAGCGGGTACTCAGGGGTGCAGCCCCAGCATTTT.

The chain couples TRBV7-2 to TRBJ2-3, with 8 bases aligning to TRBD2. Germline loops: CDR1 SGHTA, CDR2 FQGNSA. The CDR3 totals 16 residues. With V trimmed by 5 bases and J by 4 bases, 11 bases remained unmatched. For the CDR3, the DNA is TGTGCCAGCAGCCTGGGTGCAGCGGGAGTAGCAGATACGCAGTATTTT. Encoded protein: CASSLGAAGVADTQYF.

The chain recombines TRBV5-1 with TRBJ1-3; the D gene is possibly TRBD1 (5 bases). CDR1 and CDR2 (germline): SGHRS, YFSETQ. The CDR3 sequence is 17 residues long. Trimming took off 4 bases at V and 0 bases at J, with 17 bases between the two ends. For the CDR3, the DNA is TGCGCCAGCAGCCCTCAGGGTGCCCAGATCTCTGGAAACACCATATATTTT. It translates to CASSPQGAQISGNTIYF.

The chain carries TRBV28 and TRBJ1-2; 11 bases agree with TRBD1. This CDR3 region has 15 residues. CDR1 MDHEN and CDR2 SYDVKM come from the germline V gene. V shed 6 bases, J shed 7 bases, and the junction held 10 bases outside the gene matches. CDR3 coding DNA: TGTGCCAGCAGAACGGACAGGGGGCGATGGCCTGGCTACACCTTC. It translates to CASRTDRGRWPGYTF.